The rows below give T cell receptor beta chains drawn from one sample of a study of patients with pleural tuberculosis. TCRdb recomputed calls from the reads with MiXCR, one row per CDR3 protein. The repertoire holds under 30,000 distinct CDR3 sequences, more than 15% seen once, with 3.5% in the top ten. Material: peripheral blood. Receptor source: a human donor with pleural tuberculosis. Both conserved end residues are part of each CDR3. Fields, in order: CDR3 length, J gene, D gene, clone size, V gene, CDR3 DNA, CDR3 protein. D genes are given only for firm matches. Part of the rows lack a size; the others show once, few, many or a class for expanded clones.

cdr3_length: 12
j_call: TRBJ2-3
d_call: .
clone_size: many
v_call: TRBV29-1
cdr3_nt: TGCAGCGTTTCCTGGACCGCAGATACGCAGTATTTT
cdr3_aa: CSVSWTADTQYF

cdr3_length: 13
j_call: TRBJ2-5
d_call: .
clone_size: few
v_call: TRBV5-1
cdr3_nt: TGCGCCAGCAGGGGATCAGACCAAGAGACCCAGTACTTC
cdr3_aa: CASRGSDQETQYF

cdr3_length: 17
j_call: TRBJ2-7
d_call: TRBD2
clone_size: many
v_call: TRBV4-1
cdr3_nt: TGCGCCAGCAGTCTGTCCACACTAGCGGGAGGTATCCACGAGCAGTACTTC
cdr3_aa: CASSLSTLAGGIHEQYF

cdr3_length: 11
j_call: TRBJ1-1
d_call: .
clone_size: .
v_call: TRBV6-1
cdr3_nt: TGTGCCGGCAGACAGAACACTGAAGCTTTCTTT
cdr3_aa: CAGRQNTEAFF

cdr3_length: 14
j_call: TRBJ2-5
d_call: .
clone_size: many
v_call: TRBV29-1
cdr3_nt: TGCAGCGCTGGGGCCGCTACAGTCCAGGAGACCCAGTACTTC
cdr3_aa: CSAGAATVQETQYF

cdr3_length: 12
j_call: TRBJ2-1
d_call: TRBD1
clone_size: many
v_call: TRBV12-3/TRBV12-4
cdr3_nt: TGTGCCAGCAGCCATGGGACAGGGGGACTGTTCTTC
cdr3_aa: CASSHGTGGLFF

cdr3_length: 16
j_call: TRBJ1-4
d_call: .
clone_size: many
v_call: TRBV19
cdr3_nt: TGTGCCAGTAGTAAGGACAGCAATGCAACTAATGAAAAACTGTTTTTT
cdr3_aa: CASSKDSNATNEKLFF

cdr3_length: 12
j_call: TRBJ2-1
d_call: .
clone_size: many
v_call: TRBV29-1
cdr3_nt: TGCAGCGTTGCCGAACGGTACAATGAGCAGTTCTTC
cdr3_aa: CSVAERYNEQFF

cdr3_length: 17
j_call: TRBJ2-5
d_call: TRBD2
clone_size: many
v_call: TRBV25-1
cdr3_nt: TGTGCCAGCAGTGAATTGGGAACTAGCGGGGGAGAAGAGACCCAGTACTTC
cdr3_aa: CASSELGTSGGEETQYF

cdr3_length: 14
j_call: TRBJ2-7
d_call: .
clone_size: many
v_call: TRBV10-3
cdr3_nt: TGTGCCATCAGTGAGTCTGGTCAGCCCTACGAGCAGTACTTC
cdr3_aa: CAISESGQPYEQYF

cdr3_length: 14
j_call: TRBJ1-5
d_call: .
clone_size: .
v_call: TRBV12-3/TRBV12-4
cdr3_nt: TGTGCCAGCAGTTTAGGGCAGATCCGCAAGTCCCAACATTTT
cdr3_aa: CASSLGQIRKSQHF

cdr3_length: 12
j_call: TRBJ2-1
d_call: .
clone_size: many
v_call: TRBV10-1
cdr3_nt: TGCGCCAGCAGTGGTGCCTACAATGAGCAGTTCTTC
cdr3_aa: CASSGAYNEQFF

cdr3_length: 14
j_call: TRBJ2-3
d_call: .
clone_size: few
v_call: TRBV30
cdr3_nt: TGTGCCTGGAGGTGGCTATCTAGCACAGATACGCAGTATTTT
cdr3_aa: CAWRWLSSTDTQYF

cdr3_length: 15
j_call: TRBJ1-4
d_call: .
clone_size: many
v_call: TRBV10-3
cdr3_nt: TGTGCCATCAGTGATGGGGCAGCAACTAATGAAAAACTGTTTTTT
cdr3_aa: CAISDGAATNEKLFF

cdr3_length: 15
j_call: TRBJ2-5
d_call: .
clone_size: many
v_call: TRBV25-1
cdr3_nt: TGTGCCAGCAGCAAAAGGCTAGGGTTTCAAGAGACCCAGTACTTC
cdr3_aa: CASSKRLGFQETQYF

cdr3_length: 14
j_call: TRBJ2-7
d_call: .
clone_size: many
v_call: TRBV7-9
cdr3_nt: TGTGCCAGCAGCTTAGAGACAGGATCCTACGAGCAGTACTTC
cdr3_aa: CASSLETGSYEQYF

cdr3_length: 13
j_call: TRBJ1-1
d_call: .
clone_size: medium-sized
v_call: TRBV24-1
cdr3_nt: TGTGCCACCAGTGATTTACGGCAGACTGAAGCTTTCTTT
cdr3_aa: CATSDLRQTEAFF

cdr3_length: 12
j_call: TRBJ1-1
d_call: .
clone_size: many
v_call: TRBV9
cdr3_nt: TGTGCCAGCAGCTTCCGGGACGGTGAAGCTTTCTTT
cdr3_aa: CASSFRDGEAFF

cdr3_length: 15
j_call: TRBJ1-2
d_call: TRBD1
clone_size: many
v_call: TRBV11-2
cdr3_nt: TGTGCCAGCAGACGAACATTCAACAGGGGGCTTGGCTACACCTTC
cdr3_aa: CASRRTFNRGLGYTF

cdr3_length: 15
j_call: TRBJ2-1
d_call: .
clone_size: many
v_call: TRBV28
cdr3_nt: TGTGCCAGCAGTGACCGAGGGGGGTCCTACAATGAGCAGTTCTTC
cdr3_aa: CASSDRGGSYNEQFF

cdr3_length: 13
j_call: TRBJ2-7
d_call: .
clone_size: many
v_call: TRBV29-1
cdr3_nt: TGCAGCGCCCTGGCGGGGCACAACTACGAGCAGTACTTC
cdr3_aa: CSALAGHNYEQYF

cdr3_length: 13
j_call: TRBJ2-1
d_call: .
clone_size: many
v_call: TRBV6-6
cdr3_nt: TGTGCCAGCAGTTATCACGCGAAGGATGAGCAGTTCTTC
cdr3_aa: CASSYHAKDEQFF

cdr3_length: 14
j_call: TRBJ2-1
d_call: TRBD2
clone_size: many
v_call: TRBV6-4
cdr3_nt: TGTGCCAGCAGTGAAGCGGGAGAACACAATGAGCAGTTCTTC
cdr3_aa: CASSEAGEHNEQFF

cdr3_length: 12
j_call: TRBJ1-5
d_call: .
clone_size: many
v_call: TRBV28
cdr3_nt: TGTGCCAGCAGTTTATTGGGTCAGCCCCAGCATTTT
cdr3_aa: CASSLLGQPQHF

cdr3_length: 18
j_call: TRBJ1-1
d_call: TRBD1
clone_size: many
v_call: TRBV5-1
cdr3_nt: TGCGCCAGCAGCTTTGAAGTAGGAGGAGGACAGGGCTTCACTGAAGCTTTCTTT
cdr3_aa: CASSFEVGGGQGFTEAFF

cdr3_length: 15
j_call: TRBJ2-3
d_call: TRBD1
clone_size: many
v_call: TRBV7-9
cdr3_nt: TGTGCCAGCAGCTTAACAGGGGGCAGAACAGATACGCAGTATTTT
cdr3_aa: CASSLTGGRTDTQYF

cdr3_length: 19
j_call: TRBJ1-4
d_call: TRBD1
clone_size: many
v_call: TRBV7-6
cdr3_nt: TGTGCCAGCAGCTTAGGCCTATCTCAGCTAGGGACAGGGCCTGAAAAACTGTTTTTT
cdr3_aa: CASSLGLSQLGTGPEKLFF

cdr3_length: 15
j_call: TRBJ2-5
d_call: .
clone_size: once
v_call: TRBV20-1
cdr3_nt: TGCAGTGCTAGAAAGTGGACAAGGCTGGAAGAGACCCAATACTTC
cdr3_aa: CSARKWTRLEETQYF

cdr3_length: 16
j_call: TRBJ2-1
d_call: TRBD1
clone_size: .
v_call: TRBV30
cdr3_nt: TGTGCCTGGAGTAAAGGCCGGGACAGGGCCACCTATGAGCAGTTCTTC
cdr3_aa: CAWSKGRDRATYEQFF

cdr3_length: 14
j_call: TRBJ1-2
d_call: .
clone_size: many
v_call: TRBV4-1
cdr3_nt: TGCGCCAGCAGCCCAGGACGGACTAACTATGGCTACACCTTC
cdr3_aa: CASSPGRTNYGYTF

cdr3_length: 14
j_call: TRBJ2-1
d_call: .
clone_size: few
v_call: TRBV29-1
cdr3_nt: TGCAGCGTTGGTAGGGGGACTCCAGGGAATGAGCAGTTCTTC
cdr3_aa: CSVGRGTPGNEQFF

cdr3_length: 14
j_call: TRBJ2-1
d_call: TRBD2
clone_size: few
v_call: TRBV29-1
cdr3_nt: TGCAGCGCGGCCGGGGGGAGCTCCTACAATGAGCAGTTCTTC
cdr3_aa: CSAAGGSSYNEQFF

cdr3_length: 13
j_call: TRBJ1-5
d_call: .
clone_size: .
v_call: TRBV28
cdr3_nt: TGTGCTAGCAGTCGGGCAGGTAGTCAGCCCCAGCATTTT
cdr3_aa: CASSRAGSQPQHF

cdr3_length: 13
j_call: TRBJ1-5
d_call: .
clone_size: many
v_call: TRBV19
cdr3_nt: TGTGCCAGTAGTATAAGGTCGGTTCAGCCCCAGCATTTT
cdr3_aa: CASSIRSVQPQHF

cdr3_length: 15
j_call: TRBJ1-1
d_call: .
clone_size: medium-sized
v_call: TRBV28
cdr3_nt: TGTGCCAGCAGTCCCCCGTACCGGGACCCGGTTACAGCTTTCTTT
cdr3_aa: CASSPPYRDPVTAFF

cdr3_length: 13
j_call: TRBJ1-1
d_call: .
clone_size: .
v_call: TRBV10-3
cdr3_nt: TGTGTCATCGGTGAGGAACCGAACACTGAAGCTTTCTTT
cdr3_aa: CVIGEEPNTEAFF

cdr3_length: 14
j_call: TRBJ1-1
d_call: .
clone_size: many
v_call: TRBV12-5
cdr3_nt: TGTGCTAGTGGTTTGGTGGGGTGGAACACTGAAGCTTTCTTT
cdr3_aa: CASGLVGWNTEAFF

cdr3_length: 14
j_call: TRBJ1-1
d_call: .
clone_size: .
v_call: TRBV19
cdr3_nt: TGTTCCAGTGTGGGAAGAGCCCTGAACACTGAAGCTTTCTTT
cdr3_aa: CSSVGRALNTEAFF

cdr3_length: 13
j_call: TRBJ2-7
d_call: .
clone_size: many
v_call: TRBV7-2
cdr3_nt: TGTGCCAGCAGCTTAGCGGCGAGCTACGAGCAGTACTTC
cdr3_aa: CASSLAASYEQYF

cdr3_length: 15
j_call: TRBJ2-3
d_call: .
clone_size: many
v_call: TRBV20-1
cdr3_nt: TGCAGTGCTAGAGATTCGGGACGGGATCGGGATACGCAGTATTTT
cdr3_aa: CSARDSGRDRDTQYF

cdr3_length: 14
j_call: TRBJ2-3
d_call: .
clone_size: many
v_call: TRBV6-4
cdr3_nt: TGTGCCAGCAGTGACAGGGCGGAGACAGATACGCAGTATTTT
cdr3_aa: CASSDRAETDTQYF

cdr3_length: 16
j_call: TRBJ2-7
d_call: .
clone_size: many
v_call: TRBV20-1
cdr3_nt: TGCAGTGCTAGTTCCCTTAACAGCTACAGCTCCTACGAGCAGTACTTC
cdr3_aa: CSASSLNSYSSYEQYF

cdr3_length: 14
j_call: TRBJ2-7
d_call: TRBD1
clone_size: few
v_call: TRBV5-5
cdr3_nt: TGTGCCAGCAGCCCTCGGGGACAGGGCTACGAGCAGTACTTC
cdr3_aa: CASSPRGQGYEQYF

cdr3_length: 16
j_call: TRBJ1-6
d_call: .
clone_size: many
v_call: TRBV7-8
cdr3_nt: TGTGCCAGCAGCGCCGACAGAAGCTCCTATAATTCACCCCTCCACTTT
cdr3_aa: CASSADRSSYNSPLHF

cdr3_length: 11
j_call: TRBJ1-1
d_call: TRBD1
clone_size: medium-sized
v_call: TRBV2
cdr3_nt: TGTGCCAGCAGTGGATCGGACAGGGACGGCTTC
cdr3_aa: CASSGSDRDGF

cdr3_length: 13
j_call: TRBJ2-5
d_call: .
clone_size: many
v_call: TRBV7-2
cdr3_nt: TGTGCCAGCAGCTTAGCTATCTCGGAGACCCAGTACTTC
cdr3_aa: CASSLAISETQYF

cdr3_length: 13
j_call: TRBJ2-7
d_call: TRBD2
clone_size: many
v_call: TRBV9
cdr3_nt: TGTGCCAGCAGCGTAGTTCTTAGCGGGAGACAGTACTTC
cdr3_aa: CASSVVLSGRQYF

cdr3_length: 13
j_call: TRBJ2-7
d_call: .
clone_size: many
v_call: TRBV19
cdr3_nt: TGTGCCAGTAGTGTCTTCGGACACCACGAGCAGTACTTC
cdr3_aa: CASSVFGHHEQYF

cdr3_length: 14
j_call: TRBJ1-1
d_call: .
clone_size: many
v_call: TRBV18
cdr3_nt: TGTGCCAGCTCACCCGGGGGCGTGGGCACTGAAGCTTTCTTT
cdr3_aa: CASSPGGVGTEAFF

cdr3_length: 13
j_call: TRBJ1-2
d_call: TRBD1
clone_size: many
v_call: TRBV27
cdr3_nt: TGTGCCAGCCGCCGGGGACAGAGAGATGGCTACACCTTC
cdr3_aa: CASRRGQRDGYTF

cdr3_length: 15
j_call: TRBJ1-2
d_call: TRBD1
clone_size: many
v_call: TRBV7-2
cdr3_nt: TGTGCCAGCAGCTTTACATCCGGGACAGGGGAAGGCTACACCTTC
cdr3_aa: CASSFTSGTGEGYTF

cdr3_length: 13
j_call: TRBJ1-2
d_call: .
clone_size: many
v_call: TRBV2
cdr3_nt: TGTGCCAGCAGCGAAGGACCTAACTATGGCTACACCTTC
cdr3_aa: CASSEGPNYGYTF

cdr3_length: 13
j_call: TRBJ2-7
d_call: .
clone_size: .
v_call: TRBV9
cdr3_nt: TGTGCCAGCAGCGTAGGAGCGGCGGGGGAGCAGTACTTC
cdr3_aa: CASSVGAAGEQYF

cdr3_length: 14
j_call: TRBJ1-5
d_call: TRBD1
clone_size: many
v_call: TRBV20-1
cdr3_nt: TGCAGTGCAGCGACAGGGCTGCGCAATCAGCCCCAGCATTTT
cdr3_aa: CSAATGLRNQPQHF

cdr3_length: 12
j_call: TRBJ1-2
d_call: TRBD1
clone_size: many
v_call: TRBV30
cdr3_nt: TGTGCCTTTGGACAGGGGGCTTATGGCTACACCTTC
cdr3_aa: CAFGQGAYGYTF

cdr3_length: 15
j_call: TRBJ2-7
d_call: .
clone_size: many
v_call: TRBV2
cdr3_nt: TGTGCCAGCAGGGCCAGGACAGCTAACTCCTACGAGCAGTACTTC
cdr3_aa: CASRARTANSYEQYF

cdr3_length: 14
j_call: TRBJ2-5
d_call: .
clone_size: many
v_call: TRBV28
cdr3_nt: TGTGCCAGCAGTTCAGGGGGGGGGGTAGAGACCCAGTACTTC
cdr3_aa: CASSSGGGVETQYF

cdr3_length: 12
j_call: TRBJ2-3
d_call: .
clone_size: many
v_call: TRBV6-1
cdr3_nt: TGTGCCAGCAGAGATCTACAAGATACGCAGTATTTT
cdr3_aa: CASRDLQDTQYF

cdr3_length: 14
j_call: TRBJ2-5
d_call: .
clone_size: .
v_call: TRBV15
cdr3_nt: TGTGCCACCAGCTGCAACTTAGACCAAGAGACCCAGTACTTC
cdr3_aa: CATSCNLDQETQYF

cdr3_length: 16
j_call: TRBJ2-1
d_call: .
clone_size: many
v_call: TRBV7-9
cdr3_nt: TGTGCCAGCAGCCCCGAGGGAGGATCTAACTACAATGAGCAGTTCTTC
cdr3_aa: CASSPEGGSNYNEQFF